Included here is one TCR beta chain sequence, with context. This clone was picked up many times. No cognate antigen has been identified for it. The input lacks base qualities; no much larger clone sits a single base away. The CDR1 and CDR2 encoded by the germline V gene are MRHNA and SNTAGT. Taken from cysteine to phenylalanine, the CDR3 has 14 residues. Only CDR3 DNA is held: 42 bases, read in frame from base 1. Trimming takes 3 bases off V and 11 bases off J; junction bases not matched to a gene: 8. The entry originates in a study of blood T cell repertoires in COVID-19 (dated by TCRdb to 2019 to 2021). A note on the overall study: Samples from collaborators originated in the United States, Italy and Spain and spanned both the acute and convalescent phases of COVID-19. The prospective study material was composed of cDNA or gDNA derived from T cells, B-cell-depleted T cells, or PBMCs. Deeply sampled blood TCRbeta repertoires from subjects exposed to, actively infected with, or recovered from COVID-19 were included in the dataset. The repertoires were made available in a free public database intended to serve as a resource for research on the immune response to SARS-CoV-2. Samples came from the ongoing ImmuneRACE study (first 160 participants) plus 1,254 subjects from 6 global collaborators. Sample metadata almost always included a de-identified subject ID, COVID-19 status, age in years and sex. Where HLA class I and class II types were available, the types were taken from metadata supplied by the sample provider, not from assay-based typing. What the authors observed across the whole study: The amount of clinical and demographic metadata varied by source and participant and was provided uncurated.

At one collaborating source in Seattle, patients were enrolled during active infection and were followed longitudinally through the course of disease. Each collaborating institution followed its own protocols to collect whole blood in K2EDTA tubes. Collaborator samples were shipped for TCRbeta analysis as frozen whole blood, isolated PBMCs, or DNA extracted from either sample type. TCRbeta CDR3 regions were amplified from genomic DNA using the immunoSEQ Assay, a bias-controlled multiplex PCR. The authors' pipeline ran thus. Within the assay, amplification of reference gene primers was used to estimate how many nucleated cells each sample contained. To quantify the absolute abundance of each unique TCRbeta CDR3 rearrangement, sequence reads were collapsed and filtered. For each sample, productive Simpson clonality was calculated as the square root of Simpson's diversity index over productive rearrangements. TCRdb obtained this table from immuneACCESS and retained in-frame rearrangements with V and J assigned. These tables miss some clones; where compared with another copy, unresolved V genes account for less than half of the shortfall, and the remainder is unexplained. The V and J calls and clone size come from that table; D and trimming were worked out from the DNA. The sample contains some 300,000 clones, 85% to 90% of them found a single time. 1.8% of the sample belongs to the ten largest clones.

The material sequenced was peripheral blood. The sequence joins TRBV6-4 to TRBJ1-1, and 11 junctional nucleotides match TRBD1. The sequence came from a woman aged 25 to 39 with COVID-19, enrolled during active disease. In nucleotide form, the sequence is TGTGCCAGCAGTGAGGGACAGGGGGGTTCAGTGGCTTTCTTT. It specifies CASSEGQGGSVAFF.